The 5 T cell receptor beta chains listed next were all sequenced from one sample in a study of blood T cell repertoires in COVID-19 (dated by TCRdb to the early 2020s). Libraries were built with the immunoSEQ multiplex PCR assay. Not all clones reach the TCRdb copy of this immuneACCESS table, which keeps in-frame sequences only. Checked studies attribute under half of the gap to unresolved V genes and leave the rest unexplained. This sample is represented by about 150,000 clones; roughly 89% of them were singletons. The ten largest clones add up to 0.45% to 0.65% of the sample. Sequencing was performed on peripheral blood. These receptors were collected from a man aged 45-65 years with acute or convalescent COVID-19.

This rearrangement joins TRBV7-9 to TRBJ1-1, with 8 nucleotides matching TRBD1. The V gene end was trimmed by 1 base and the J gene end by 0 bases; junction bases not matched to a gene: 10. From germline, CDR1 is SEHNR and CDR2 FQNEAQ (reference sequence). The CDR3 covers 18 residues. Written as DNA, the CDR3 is TGTGCCAGCAGCTTAGGGCGGGGGCAGGGGGCTATGAACACTGAAGCTTTCTTT. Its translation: CASSLGRGQGAMNTEAFF.

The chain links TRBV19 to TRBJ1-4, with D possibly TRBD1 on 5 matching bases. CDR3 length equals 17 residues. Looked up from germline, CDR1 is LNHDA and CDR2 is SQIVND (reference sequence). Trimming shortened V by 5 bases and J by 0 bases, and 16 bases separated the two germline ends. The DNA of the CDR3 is TGTGCCAGTAGTTCAGCCCTGACAGCCACAACTAATGAAAAACTGTTTTTT. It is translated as CASSSALTATTNEKLFF.

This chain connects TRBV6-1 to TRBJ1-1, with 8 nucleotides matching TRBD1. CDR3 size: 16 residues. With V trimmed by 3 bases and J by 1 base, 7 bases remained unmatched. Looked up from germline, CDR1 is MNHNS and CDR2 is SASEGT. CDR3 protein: CASSEHIGQGNTEAFF. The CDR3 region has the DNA TGTGCCAGCAGTGAGCATATAGGACAGGGGAACACTGAAGCTTTCTTT.

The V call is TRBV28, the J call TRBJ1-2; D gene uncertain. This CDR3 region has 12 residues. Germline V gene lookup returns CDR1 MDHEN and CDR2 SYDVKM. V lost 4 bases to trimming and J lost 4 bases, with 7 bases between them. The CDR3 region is CASSYFTYGYTF. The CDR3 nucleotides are TGTGCCAGCAGTTACTTCACCTATGGCTACACCTTC.

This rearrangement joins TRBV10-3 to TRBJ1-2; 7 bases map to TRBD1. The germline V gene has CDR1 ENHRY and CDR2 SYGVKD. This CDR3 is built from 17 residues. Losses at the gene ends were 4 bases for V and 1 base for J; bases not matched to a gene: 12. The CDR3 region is CAISAKQGTVLNYGYTF. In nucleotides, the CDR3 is TGTGCCATCAGTGCAAAACAGGGGACGGTCCTTAACTATGGCTACACCTTC.